Each of the 15 T cell receptor beta chains below was sequenced from the same sample in a study of human T cells and chemical hapten exposure. Via MiXCR, TCRdb re-called the RACE reads, giving one row per CDR3 protein. Of some 120,000 distinct CDR3 sequences listed, over 10% are singletons. As to time point: patch test 1, 2 weeks after DPC sensitization. Treatment described: therapeutic diphenylcyclopropenone sensitization with weekly scalp DPC. The sequenced sample was whole blood, obtained in connection with sensitization to the hapten diphenylcyclopropenone (DPC). The receptors derive from a woman in her 50s with alopecia areata. Some clones in this sample may be carry-over from other donors' samples.

The table lists this clonotype with many counts. The chain recombines TRBV11-2 with TRBJ2-2, with TRBD2 as a possible D gene (6 bases). With 1 base removed from V and 5 bases from J, the gap between germline ends came to 8 bases. This CDR3 has 14 amino acids. The germline CDR1 and CDR2 sequences are SGHAT and FQNNGV. CDR3: CASSLARGTGELFF. CDR3 coding DNA: TGTGCCAGCAGCTTAGCCCGGGGGACCGGGGAGCTGTTTTTT.

This clonotype turned up a few times. CDR3 loop: CASSWGGTSGSTDTQYF. The DNA for the CDR3 is TGTGCCAGCAGCTGGGGGGGGACTAGCGGAAGCACAGATACGCAGTATTTT. J is TRBJ2-3 and V is TRBV5-4; 11 bases match TRBD2. CDR1 and CDR2 (germline): SGHNT, YYREEE (reference sequence). The CDR3 length is 17 residues. The J segment lost 0 bases and the V segment lost 3 bases, leaving 6 bases of the junction unmatched.

This rearrangement joins TRBV5-1 to TRBJ2-1, with TRBD1 identical over 8 bases. Germline V gene data show CDR1 as SGHRS and CDR2 as YFSETQ. Trimming took 4 bases from V and 6 from J; bases not matched to a gene: 12. The CDR3 extends over 16 amino acids. CDR3 nucleotides: TGCGCCAGCAGCCCCGGGCAACGGGACAGGACCAATGAGCAGTTCTTC. Protein sequence: CASSPGQRDRTNEQFF.

This clonotype was detected ten times or more. The chain uses TRBV6-2 or TRBV6-3 and TRBJ1-6; D unclear. The CDR3 loop spans 15 amino acids. Trimming took 3 bases from V and 0 from J, leaving 6 bases between them. Looked up from germline, CDR1 is MNHEY and CDR2 is SVGEGT. CDR3 bases: TGTGCCAGCAGTTATGGGAGCTCCTATAATTCACCCCTCCACTTT. It yields the protein CASSYGSSYNSPLHF.

In this sample, this clonotype turned up many times. The CDR3 bases are TGTGCCAGCCTCCCCCAAGCAGGGCCTAATCAGCCCCAGCATTTT. Its translation: CASLPQAGPNQPQHF. The chain uses TRBV6-2 or TRBV6-3 and TRBJ1-5; a weak D match, TRBD1 (5 bases). Trimming pared 8 bases from V and 4 bases from J, leaving 18 bases between. The germline V gene has CDR1 MNHEY and CDR2 SVGEGT. The CDR3 is made up of 15 amino acids.

This clonotype was observed a handful of times. V gene TRBV5-1 combines with J gene TRBJ2-1; 7 nucleotides line up with TRBD2. CDR1 is SGHRS and CDR2 is YFSETQ in the germline V gene. CDR3 size: 15 residues. V trimming: 0 bases; J trimming: 4 bases; junction bases outside the gene matches: 4. The CDR3 nucleotides read TGCGCCAGCAGCTTGGGGAGCGGGACGTACAATGAGCAGTTCTTC. Translated: CASSLGSGTYNEQFF.

The rearrangement uses TRBV2 and TRBJ1-1, with a tentative D call TRBD1 (5 bases). V was cut by 3 bases and J by 10 bases, with 12 bases left in between. The length of the CDR3 is 12 residues. In germline, CDR1 is SNHLY, CDR2 FYNNEI. This CDR3 reads CASSEQGSAAFF. DNA for the CDR3: TGTGCCAGCAGTGAGCAGGGATCCGCAGCTTTCTTT.

This clonotype was picked up a small number of times. The chain employs TRBV7-9 and TRBJ2-4; D remains unclear. V lost 5 bases to trimming and J lost 9 bases, with 14 bases between them. There are 13 residues in the CDR3. Germline V gene lookup returns CDR1 SEHNR and CDR2 FQNEAQ (reference sequence). CDR3: CASSPPGSGIQYF. The CDR3 DNA follows: TGTGCCAGCAGCCCCCCCGGCAGTGGCATTCAGTACTTC.

This clonotype was counted at least ten times. The rearrangement joins TRBV10-2 to TRBJ2-6, with 7 bases aligning to TRBD2. CDR1 WSHSY and CDR2 SAAADI come from the germline V gene. V shed 10 bases, J shed 3 bases, and the junction held 15 bases outside the gene matches. The CDR3 length is 17 residues. CDR3 amino acids: CAISNSPQRGGANVLTF. In DNA form, the CDR3 reads TGCGCCATCAGCAATAGCCCCCAGCGGGGTGGGGCCAACGTCCTGACTTTC.

This clonotype has more than one count but fewer than ten. The genes are TRBV9 and TRBJ2-5; 9 nucleotides align to TRBD1. The V segment lost 4 bases and the J segment 4 bases; nucleotides outside the gene matches: 8. The CDR3 contains 15 residues. Looked up from germline, CDR1 is SGDLS and CDR2 is YYNGEE. CDR3 bases: TGTGCCAGCAGCCAGGGACAGGGTTTAAGAGAGACCCAGTACTTC. It codes for CASSQGQGLRETQYF. Based on the CDR3 plus reference TRBV9 and TRBJ2-5, the full variable domain is DSGVTQTPKHLITATGQRVTLRCSPRSGDLSVYWYQQSLDQGLQFLIQYYNGEERAKGNILERFSAQQFPDLHSELNLSSLELGDSALYFCASSQGQGLRETQYFGPGTRLLVL.

The chain combines TRBV18 with TRBJ2-5; D is unresolved. V lost 3 bases and J lost 3, with 17 bases in between. This CDR3 is 16 amino acids long. The germline V gene has CDR1 KGHSH and CDR2 LQKENI. The CDR3 spells CASSPILSAGKETQYF. CDR3 nucleotide sequence: TGTGCCAGCTCACCTATTCTCTCCGCAGGCAAAGAGACCCAGTACTTC.

This chain joins TRBV20-1 and TRBJ1-4; 8 positions agree with TRBD1. The CDR3 is 14 residues long. The germline V gene has CDR1 DFQATT and CDR2 SNEGSKA (reference sequence). The junction had 5 bases not matched to a gene; V was cut back by 2 bases and J by 6 bases. CDR3 DNA sequence: TGCAGTGCTAGATCCGGGACAGGATATGAAAAACTGTTTTTT. Encoded protein: CSARSGTGYEKLFF.

This chain connects TRBV18 to TRBJ2-7; the D is unclear. The CDR3 runs to 14 residues. CDR1 is KGHSH and CDR2 is LQKENI in the germline V gene. V lost 2 bases to trimming and J lost 3 bases, with 11 bases between them. The CDR3 region is CASSPTELNYEQYF. CDR3 in DNA: TGTGCCAGCTCACCAACCGAGCTGAACTACGAGCAGTACTTC. Using reference TRBV18 and TRBJ2-7 for the parts outside the CDR3, the full variable domain is NAGVMQNPRHLVRRRGQEARLRCSPMKGHSHVYWYRQLPEEGLKFMVYLQKENIIDESGMPKERFSAEFPKEGPSILRIQQVVRGDSAAYFCASSPTELNYEQYFGPGTRLTVT.

This clonotype has at least ten counts. The rearrangement joins TRBV18 to TRBJ2-7; maybe TRBD1 (6 bases). Trimming stripped 2 bases from V and 3 bases from J, with 14 bases between. The CDR3 is 15 residues long. Germline CDR1 and CDR2: KGHSH and LQKENI. This CDR3 is CASSPGSTGFYEQYF. CDR3 nucleotide sequence: TGTGCCAGCTCACCAGGAAGTACAGGGTTCTACGAGCAGTACTTC. The full variable domain, in which reference TRBV18 and TRBJ2-7 provide the parts outside the CDR3, is NAGVMQNPRHLVRRRGQEARLRCSPMKGHSHVYWYRQLPEEGLKFMVYLQKENIIDESGMPKERFSAEFPKEGPSILRIQQVVRGDSAAYFCASSPGSTGFYEQYFGPGTRLTVT.

J is TRBJ2-1 and V is TRBV6-5; TRBD2 might be the D (5 bases). The CDR3 covers 14 residues. Per the germline V gene, CDR1 is MNHEY and CDR2 is SVGAGI. Trimming cost V 7 bases and J 6 bases, with 16 bases left between them. The DNA of the CDR3 is TGTGCCAGCACCATCACCGGGAAACCCAATGAGCAGTTCTTC. It translates to CASTITGKPNEQFF.